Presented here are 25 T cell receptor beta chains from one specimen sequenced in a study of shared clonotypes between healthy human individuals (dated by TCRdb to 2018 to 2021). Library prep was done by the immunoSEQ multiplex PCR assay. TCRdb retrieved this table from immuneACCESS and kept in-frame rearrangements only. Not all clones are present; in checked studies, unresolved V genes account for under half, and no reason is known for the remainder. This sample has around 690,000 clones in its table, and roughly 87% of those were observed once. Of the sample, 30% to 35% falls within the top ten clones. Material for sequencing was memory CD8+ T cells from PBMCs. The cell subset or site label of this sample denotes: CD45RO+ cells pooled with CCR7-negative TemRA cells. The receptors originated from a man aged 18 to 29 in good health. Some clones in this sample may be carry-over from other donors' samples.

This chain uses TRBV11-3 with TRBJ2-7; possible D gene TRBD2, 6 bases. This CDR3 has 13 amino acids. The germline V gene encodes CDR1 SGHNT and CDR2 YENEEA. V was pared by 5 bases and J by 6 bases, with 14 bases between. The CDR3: CASSKGRDREQYF. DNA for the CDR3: TGTGCCAGCAGCAAAGGGCGGGACCGCGAGCAGTACTTC.

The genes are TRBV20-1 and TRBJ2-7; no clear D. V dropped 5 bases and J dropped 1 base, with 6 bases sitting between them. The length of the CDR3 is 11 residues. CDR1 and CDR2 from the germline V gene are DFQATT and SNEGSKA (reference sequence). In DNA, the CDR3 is TGCAGTGCTGCCGGGTCCTACGAGCAGTACTTC. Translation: CSAAGSYEQYF.

CDR3 sequence reads: CASGLFPPRNYGYTF. CDR3 coding DNA: TGTGCTAGTGGTTTGTTCCCTCCCAGAAACTATGGCTACACCTTC. This chain links TRBV12-5 with TRBJ1-2; no reliable D call. This CDR3 comprises 15 residues. Per the germline V gene, CDR1 is LGHNT and CDR2 is FRNRAP. Trimming removed 2 bases at V and 2 bases at J, with 12 bases between.

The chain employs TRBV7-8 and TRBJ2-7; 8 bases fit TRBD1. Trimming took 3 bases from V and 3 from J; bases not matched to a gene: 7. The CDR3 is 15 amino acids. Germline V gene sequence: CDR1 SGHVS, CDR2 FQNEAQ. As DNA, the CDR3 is TGTGCCAGCAGCTTTTGGGGTACAGGGGGCTACGAGCAGTACTTC. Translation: CASSFWGTGGYEQYF. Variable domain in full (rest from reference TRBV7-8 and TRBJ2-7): GAGVSQSPRYKVAKRGQDVALRCDPISGHVSLFWYQQALGQGPEFLTYFQNEAQLDKSGLPSDRFFAERPEGSVSTLKIQRTQQEDSAVYLCASSFWGTGGYEQYFGPGTRLTVT.

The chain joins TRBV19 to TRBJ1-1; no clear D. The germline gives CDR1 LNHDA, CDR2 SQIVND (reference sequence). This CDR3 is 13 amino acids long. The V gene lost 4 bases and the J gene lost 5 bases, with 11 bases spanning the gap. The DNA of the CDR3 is TGTGCCAGTAGTAAGAAAGGGCGGACTGAAGCTTTCTTT. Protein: CASSKKGRTEAFF.

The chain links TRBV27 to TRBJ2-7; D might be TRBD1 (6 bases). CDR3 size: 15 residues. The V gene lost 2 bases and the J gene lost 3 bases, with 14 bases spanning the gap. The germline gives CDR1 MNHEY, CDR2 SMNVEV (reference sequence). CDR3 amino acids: CASSLRQDPYYEQYF. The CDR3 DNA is TGTGCCAGCAGTTTAAGACAGGACCCTTACTACGAGCAGTACTTC.

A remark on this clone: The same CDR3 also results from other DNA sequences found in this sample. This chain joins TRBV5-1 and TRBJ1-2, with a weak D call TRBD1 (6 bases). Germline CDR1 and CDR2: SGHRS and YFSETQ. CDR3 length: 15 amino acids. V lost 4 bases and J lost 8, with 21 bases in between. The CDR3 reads CASSPYNRQAWGYTF. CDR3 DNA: TGCGCCAGCAGCCCCTATAACCGACAGGCCTGGGGCTACACCTTC.

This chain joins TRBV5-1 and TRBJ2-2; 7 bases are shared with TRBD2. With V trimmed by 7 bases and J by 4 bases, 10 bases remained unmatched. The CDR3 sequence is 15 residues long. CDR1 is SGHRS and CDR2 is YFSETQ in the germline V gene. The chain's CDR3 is CASPGSSGTTGELFF. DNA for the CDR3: TGCGCCAGCCCTGGATCCAGCGGGACCACCGGGGAGCTGTTTTTT.

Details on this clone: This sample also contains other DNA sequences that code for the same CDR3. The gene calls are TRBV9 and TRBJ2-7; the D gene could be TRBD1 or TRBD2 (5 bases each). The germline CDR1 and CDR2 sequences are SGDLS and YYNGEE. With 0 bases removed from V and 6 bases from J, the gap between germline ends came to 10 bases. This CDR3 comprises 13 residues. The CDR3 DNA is TGTGCCAGCAGCGTAGCTACGGGGCGCGAGCAGTACTTC. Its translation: CASSVATGREQYF.

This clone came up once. CDR3 in amino acids: CASSFFQSITETQYF. The DNA for the CDR3 is TGTGCCAGCAGTTTTTTCCAGTCTATTACAGAGACCCAGTACTTC. This chain connects TRBV28 to TRBJ2-5; no reliable D call. CDR3 length equals 15 residues. V lost 3 bases and J 4 bases, leaving 15 bases between the germline ends. Germline CDR1 and CDR2: MDHEN and SYDVKM.

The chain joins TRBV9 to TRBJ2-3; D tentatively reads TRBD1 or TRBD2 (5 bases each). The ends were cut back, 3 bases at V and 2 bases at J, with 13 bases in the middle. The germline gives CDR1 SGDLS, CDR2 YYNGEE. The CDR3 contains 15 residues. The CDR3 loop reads CASSGDQSLTDTQYF. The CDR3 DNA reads TGTGCCAGCAGCGGGGACCAAAGCCTCACAGATACGCAGTATTTT.

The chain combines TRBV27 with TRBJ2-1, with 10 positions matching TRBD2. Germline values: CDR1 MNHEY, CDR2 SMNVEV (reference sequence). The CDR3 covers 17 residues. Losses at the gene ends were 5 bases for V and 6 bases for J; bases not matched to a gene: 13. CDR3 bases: TGTGCCAGCAGTCCCTTTTTAGGACCTAGCGGGAGCAATGAGCAGTTCTTC. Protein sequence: CASSPFLGPSGSNEQFF.

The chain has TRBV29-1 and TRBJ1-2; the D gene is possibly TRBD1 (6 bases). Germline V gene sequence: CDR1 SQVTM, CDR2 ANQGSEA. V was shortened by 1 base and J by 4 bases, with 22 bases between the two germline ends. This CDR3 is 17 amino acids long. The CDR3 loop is CSVEVGSVGARGYGYTF. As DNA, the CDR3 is TGCAGCGTTGAAGTTGGGTCTGTGGGGGCGCGGGGCTATGGCTACACCTTC.

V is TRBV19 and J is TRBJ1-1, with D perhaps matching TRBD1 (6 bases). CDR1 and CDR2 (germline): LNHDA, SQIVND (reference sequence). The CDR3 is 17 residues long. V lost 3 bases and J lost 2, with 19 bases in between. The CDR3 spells CASSIPLRGQENTEAFF. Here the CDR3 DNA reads TGTGCCAGTAGTATTCCCCTCCGGGGGCAGGAAAACACTGAAGCTTTCTTT.

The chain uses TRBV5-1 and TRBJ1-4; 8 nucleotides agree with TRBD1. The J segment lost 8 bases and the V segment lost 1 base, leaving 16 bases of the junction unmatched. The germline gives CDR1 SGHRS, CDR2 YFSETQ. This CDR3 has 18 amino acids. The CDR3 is CASSLRGTGHDLEEKLFF. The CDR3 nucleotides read TGCGCCAGCAGCTTGAGGGGGACAGGTCACGACCTCGAGGAAAAACTGTTTTTT.

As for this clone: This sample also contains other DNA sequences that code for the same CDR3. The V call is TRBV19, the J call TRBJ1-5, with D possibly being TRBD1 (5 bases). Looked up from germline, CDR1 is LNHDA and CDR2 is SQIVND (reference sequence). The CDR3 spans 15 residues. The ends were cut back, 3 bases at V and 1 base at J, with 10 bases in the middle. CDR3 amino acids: CASSIGGDSNQPQHF. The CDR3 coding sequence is TGTGCCAGTAGTATTGGGGGAGACAGCAATCAGCCCCAGCATTTT.

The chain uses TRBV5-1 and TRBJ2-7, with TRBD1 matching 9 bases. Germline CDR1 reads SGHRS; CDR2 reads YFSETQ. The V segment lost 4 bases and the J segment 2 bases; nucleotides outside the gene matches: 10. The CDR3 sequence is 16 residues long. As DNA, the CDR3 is TGCGCCAGCAGCCCCCCCGGGACAGGGAGAGCCTACGAGCAGTACTTC. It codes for CASSPPGTGRAYEQYF.

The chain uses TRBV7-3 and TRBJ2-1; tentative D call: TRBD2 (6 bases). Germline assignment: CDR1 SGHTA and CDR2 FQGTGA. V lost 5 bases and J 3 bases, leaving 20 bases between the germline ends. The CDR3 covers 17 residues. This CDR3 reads CASSPAPSGSLYNEQFF. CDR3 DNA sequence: TGTGCCAGCAGCCCCGCCCCCTCCGGGAGTCTCTACAATGAGCAGTTCTTC.

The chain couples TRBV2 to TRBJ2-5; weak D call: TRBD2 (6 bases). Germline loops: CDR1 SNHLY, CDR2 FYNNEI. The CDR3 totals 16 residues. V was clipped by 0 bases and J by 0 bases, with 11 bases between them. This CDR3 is CASSEAGTQYQETQYF. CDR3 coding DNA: TGTGCCAGCAGTGAAGCCGGGACTCAGTACCAAGAGACCCAGTACTTC. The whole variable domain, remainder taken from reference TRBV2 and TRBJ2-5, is EPEVTQTPSHQVTQMGQEVILRCVPISNHLYFYWYRQILGQKVEFLVSFYNNEISEKSEIFDDQFSVERPDGSNFTLKIRSTKLEDSAMYFCASSEAGTQYQETQYFGPGTRLLVL.

The CDR3 protein is CASSVDSRAGELFF. The CDR3 region has the DNA TGTGCCAGCAGCGTAGATAGTAGAGCCGGGGAGCTGTTTTTT. The chain uses TRBV6-4 and TRBJ2-2; D unresolved. V shed 6 bases and J shed 6 bases, with 14 bases lying between them. Looked up from germline, CDR1 is MRHNA and CDR2 is SNTAGT. This CDR3 is 14 amino acids long.

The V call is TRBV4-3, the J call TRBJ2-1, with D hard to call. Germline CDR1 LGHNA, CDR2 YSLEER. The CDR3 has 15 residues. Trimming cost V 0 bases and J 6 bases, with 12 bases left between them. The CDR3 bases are TGCGCCAGCAGCCAAGAATCACGAGAATTCAATGAGCAGTTCTTC. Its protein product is CASSQESREFNEQFF.

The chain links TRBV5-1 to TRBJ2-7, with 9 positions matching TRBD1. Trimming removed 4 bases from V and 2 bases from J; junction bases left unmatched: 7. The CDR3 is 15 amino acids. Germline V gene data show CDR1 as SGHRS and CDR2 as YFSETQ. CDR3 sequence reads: CASSVYRGLAYEQYF. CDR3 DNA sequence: TGCGCCAGCAGCGTCTACAGGGGGCTCGCCTACGAGCAGTACTTC.

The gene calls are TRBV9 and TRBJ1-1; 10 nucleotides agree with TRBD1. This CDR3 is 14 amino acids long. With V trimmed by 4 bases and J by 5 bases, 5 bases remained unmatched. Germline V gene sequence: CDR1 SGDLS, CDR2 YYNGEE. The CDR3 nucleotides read TGTGCCAGCAGCCCGCGGACAGGGGGGACTGAAGCTTTCTTT. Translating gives CASSPRTGGTEAFF.

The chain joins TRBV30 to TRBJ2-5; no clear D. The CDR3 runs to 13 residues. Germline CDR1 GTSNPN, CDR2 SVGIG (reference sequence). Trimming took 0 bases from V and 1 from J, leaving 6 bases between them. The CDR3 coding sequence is TGTGCCTGGAGTGTATTTACCCAAGAGACCCAGTACTTC. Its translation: CAWSVFTQETQYF.

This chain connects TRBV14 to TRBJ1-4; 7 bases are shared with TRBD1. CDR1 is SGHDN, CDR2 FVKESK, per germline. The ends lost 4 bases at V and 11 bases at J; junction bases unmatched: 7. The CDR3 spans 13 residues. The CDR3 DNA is TGTGCCAGCAGCCGAGACAGGGAAGTCAAACTGTTTTTT. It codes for CASSRDREVKLFF.